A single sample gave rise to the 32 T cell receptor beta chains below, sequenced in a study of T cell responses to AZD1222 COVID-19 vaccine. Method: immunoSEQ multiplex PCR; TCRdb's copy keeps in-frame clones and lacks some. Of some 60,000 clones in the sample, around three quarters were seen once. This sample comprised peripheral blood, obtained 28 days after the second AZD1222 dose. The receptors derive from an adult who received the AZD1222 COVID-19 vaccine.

This chain's CDR3 is CASSLLGQGSVFNYEQYF. The CDR3 nucleotides are TGTGCCAGCAGCTTATTGGGACAGGGATCGGTGTTCAACTACGAGCAGTACTTC. The genes are TRBV11-3 and TRBJ2-7, with 9 bases that match TRBD1. CDR1 is SGHNT and CDR2 is YENEEA in the germline V gene. V shed 2 bases, J shed 3 bases, and the junction held 14 bases outside the gene matches. The CDR3 extends over 18 amino acids.

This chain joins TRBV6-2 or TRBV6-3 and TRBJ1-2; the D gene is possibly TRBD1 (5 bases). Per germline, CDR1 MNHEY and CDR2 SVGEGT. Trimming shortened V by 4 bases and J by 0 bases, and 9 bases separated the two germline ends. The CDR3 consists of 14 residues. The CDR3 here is CASSWGSSNYGYTF. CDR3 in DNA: TGTGCCAGCAGTTGGGGGAGTTCTAACTATGGCTACACCTTC.

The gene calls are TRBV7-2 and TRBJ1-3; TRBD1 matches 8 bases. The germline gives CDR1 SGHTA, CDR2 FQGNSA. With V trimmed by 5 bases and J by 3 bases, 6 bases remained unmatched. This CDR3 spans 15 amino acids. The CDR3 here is CASSLGTGGGNTIYF. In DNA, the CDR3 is TGTGCCAGCAGCCTTGGGACAGGAGGTGGAAACACCATATATTTT.

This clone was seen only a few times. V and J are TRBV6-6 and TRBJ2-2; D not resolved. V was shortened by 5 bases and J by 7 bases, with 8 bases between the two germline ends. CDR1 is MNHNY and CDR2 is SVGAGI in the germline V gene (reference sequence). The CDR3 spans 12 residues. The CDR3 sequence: CASSLTVGELFF. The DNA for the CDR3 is TGTGCCAGCAGTCTAACCGTCGGGGAGCTGTTTTTT.

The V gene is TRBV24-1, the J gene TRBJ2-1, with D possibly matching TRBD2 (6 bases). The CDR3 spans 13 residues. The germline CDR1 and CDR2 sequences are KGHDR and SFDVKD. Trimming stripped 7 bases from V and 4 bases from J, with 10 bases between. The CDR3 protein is CATSRRGYNEQFF. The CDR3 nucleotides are TGTGCCACCAGCAGGCGGGGTTACAATGAGCAGTTCTTC.

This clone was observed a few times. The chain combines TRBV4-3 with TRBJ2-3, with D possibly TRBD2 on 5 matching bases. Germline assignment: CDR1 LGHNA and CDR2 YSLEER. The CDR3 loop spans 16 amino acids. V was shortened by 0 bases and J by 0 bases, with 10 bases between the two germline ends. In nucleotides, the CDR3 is TGCGCCAGCAGCCAAGATAGGGAGTTTAGCACAGATACGCAGTATTTT. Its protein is CASSQDREFSTDTQYF.

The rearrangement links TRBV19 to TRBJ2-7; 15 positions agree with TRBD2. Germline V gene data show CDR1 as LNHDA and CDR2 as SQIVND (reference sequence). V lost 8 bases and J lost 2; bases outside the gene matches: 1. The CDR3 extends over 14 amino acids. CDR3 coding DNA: TGTGCCAGTGGACTAGCGGGGGGGCCCTACGAGCAGTACTTC. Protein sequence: CASGLAGGPYEQYF.

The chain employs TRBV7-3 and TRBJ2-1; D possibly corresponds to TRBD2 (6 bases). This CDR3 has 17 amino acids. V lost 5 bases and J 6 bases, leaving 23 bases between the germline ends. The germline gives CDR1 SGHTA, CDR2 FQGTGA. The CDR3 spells CASSPPGAGRGSNEQFF. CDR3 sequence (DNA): TGTGCCAGCAGCCCCCCCGGGGCGGGACGGGGCTCCAATGAGCAGTTCTTC. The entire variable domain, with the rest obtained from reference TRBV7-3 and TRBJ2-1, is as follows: GAGVSQTPSNKVTEKGKYVELRCDPISGHTALYWYRQSLGQGPEFLIYFQGTGAADDSGLPNDRFFAVRPEGSVSTLKIQRTERGDSAVYLCASSPPGAGRGSNEQFFGPGTRLTVL.

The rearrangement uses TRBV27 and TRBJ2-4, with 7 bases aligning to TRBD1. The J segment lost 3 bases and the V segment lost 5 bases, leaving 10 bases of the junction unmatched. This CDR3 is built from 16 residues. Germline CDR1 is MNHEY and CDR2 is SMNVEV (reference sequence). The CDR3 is CASSPETGLGKNIQYF. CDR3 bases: TGTGCCAGCAGTCCTGAGACAGGGCTGGGCAAAAACATTCAGTACTTC.

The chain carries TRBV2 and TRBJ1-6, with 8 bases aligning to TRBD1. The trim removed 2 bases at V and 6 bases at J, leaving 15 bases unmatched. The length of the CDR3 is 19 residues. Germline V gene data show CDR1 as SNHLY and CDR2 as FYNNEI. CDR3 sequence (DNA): TGTGCCAGCAGTGAACGTCTGACAGGGGCCCTCTTTTCTAATTCACCCCTCCACTTT. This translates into CASSERLTGALFSNSPLHF.

The CDR3 DNA sequence: TGTGCCAGCAGCCCGGGACAGGCGGCGTCGGGAGGAAACACCATATATTTT. Encoded protein: CASSPGQAASGGNTIYF. This chain links TRBV5-4 with TRBJ1-3; 8 bases match TRBD1. In germline, CDR1 is SGHNT, CDR2 YYREEE (reference sequence). After removal of 4 bases from V and 4 bases from J, the junction contained 13 bases not matched to a gene. The CDR3 is 17 residues long.

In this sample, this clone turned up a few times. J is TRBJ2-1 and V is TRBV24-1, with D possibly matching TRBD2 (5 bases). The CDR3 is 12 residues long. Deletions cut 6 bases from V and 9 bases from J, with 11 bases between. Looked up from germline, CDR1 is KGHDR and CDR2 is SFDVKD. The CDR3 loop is CATSPFAGEQFF. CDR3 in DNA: TGTGCCACCAGTCCTTTTGCGGGTGAGCAGTTCTTC.

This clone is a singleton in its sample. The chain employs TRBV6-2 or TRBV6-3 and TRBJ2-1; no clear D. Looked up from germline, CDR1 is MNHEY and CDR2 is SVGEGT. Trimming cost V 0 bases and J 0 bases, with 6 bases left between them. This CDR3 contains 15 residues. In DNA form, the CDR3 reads TGTGCCAGCAGTTACTCGCAGAGCTCCTACAATGAGCAGTTCTTC. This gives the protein CASSYSQSSYNEQFF.

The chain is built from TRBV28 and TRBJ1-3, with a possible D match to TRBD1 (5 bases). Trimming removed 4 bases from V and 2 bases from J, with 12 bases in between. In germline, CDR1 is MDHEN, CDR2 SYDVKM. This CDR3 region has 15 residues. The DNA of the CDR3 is TGTGCCAGCAGTTCGGACATACGAACTGGAAACACCATATATTTT. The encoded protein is CASSSDIRTGNTIYF.

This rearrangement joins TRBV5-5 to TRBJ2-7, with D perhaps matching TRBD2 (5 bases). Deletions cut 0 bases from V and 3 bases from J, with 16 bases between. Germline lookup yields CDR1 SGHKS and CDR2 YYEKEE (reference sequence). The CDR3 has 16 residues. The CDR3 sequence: CASSLAGSSSFYEQYF. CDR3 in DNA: TGTGCCAGCAGCTTGGCCGGGTCTAGCTCCTTCTACGAGCAGTACTTC. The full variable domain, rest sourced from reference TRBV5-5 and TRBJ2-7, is DAGVTQSPTHLIKTRGQQVTLRCSPISGHKSVSWYQQVLGQGPQFIFQYYEKEERGRGNFPDRFSARQFPNYSSELNVNALLLGDSALYLCASSLAGSSSFYEQYFGPGTRLTVT.

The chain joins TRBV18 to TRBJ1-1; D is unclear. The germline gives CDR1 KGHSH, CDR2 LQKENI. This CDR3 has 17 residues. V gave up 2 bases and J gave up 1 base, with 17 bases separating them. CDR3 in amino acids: CASSPSEGGSSNTEAFF. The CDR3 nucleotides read TGTGCCAGCTCACCATCTGAGGGAGGGAGCTCGAACACTGAAGCTTTCTTT.

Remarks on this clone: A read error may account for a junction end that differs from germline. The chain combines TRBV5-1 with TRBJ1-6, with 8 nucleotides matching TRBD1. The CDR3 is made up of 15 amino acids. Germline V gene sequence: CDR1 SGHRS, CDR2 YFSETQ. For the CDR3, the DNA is TGCGCCAGCAGATTGGGGACAGGAGATAATTCACCCCTCCACTTT. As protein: CASRLGTGDNSPLHF.

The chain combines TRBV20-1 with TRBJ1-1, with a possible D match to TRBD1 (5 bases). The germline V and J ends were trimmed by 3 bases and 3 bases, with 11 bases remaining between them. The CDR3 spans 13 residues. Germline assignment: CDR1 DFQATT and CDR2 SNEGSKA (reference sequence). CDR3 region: CSASGGMDTEAFF. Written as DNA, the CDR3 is TGCAGTGCTAGTGGGGGGATGGACACTGAAGCTTTCTTT.

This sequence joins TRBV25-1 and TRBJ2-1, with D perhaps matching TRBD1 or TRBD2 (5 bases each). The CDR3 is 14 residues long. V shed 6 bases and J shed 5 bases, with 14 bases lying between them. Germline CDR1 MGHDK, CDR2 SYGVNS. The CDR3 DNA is TGTGCCAGCAGGGAGTCCGGGGCTCACAATGAGCAGTTCTTC. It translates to CASRESGAHNEQFF.

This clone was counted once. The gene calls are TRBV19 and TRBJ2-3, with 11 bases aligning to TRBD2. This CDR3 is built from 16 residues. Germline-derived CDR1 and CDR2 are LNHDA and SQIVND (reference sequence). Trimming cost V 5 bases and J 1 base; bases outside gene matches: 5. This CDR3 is CASSFTSGGRTDTQYF. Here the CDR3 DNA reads TGTGCCAGTAGTTTTACTAGCGGGGGCCGCACAGATACGCAGTATTTT.

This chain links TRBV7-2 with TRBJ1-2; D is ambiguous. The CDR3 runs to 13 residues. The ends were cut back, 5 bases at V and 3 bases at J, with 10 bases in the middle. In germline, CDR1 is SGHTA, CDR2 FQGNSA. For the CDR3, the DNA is TGTGCCAGCAGCCCGGACCGACACTATGGCTACACCTTC. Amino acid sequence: CASSPDRHYGYTF.

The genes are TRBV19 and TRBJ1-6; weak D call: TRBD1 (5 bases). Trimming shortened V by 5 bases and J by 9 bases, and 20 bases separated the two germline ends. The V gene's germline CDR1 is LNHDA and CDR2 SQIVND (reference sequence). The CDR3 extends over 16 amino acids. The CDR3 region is CASSSPTRGIGSPLHF. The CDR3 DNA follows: TGTGCCAGTAGTTCCCCGACTCGGGGGATAGGTTCACCCCTCCACTTT. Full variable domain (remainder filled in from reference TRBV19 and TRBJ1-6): DGGITQSPKYLFRKEGQNVTLSCEQNLNHDAMYWYRQDPGQGLRLIYYSQIVNDFQKGDIAEGYSVSREKKESFPLTVTSAQKNPTAFYLCASSSPTRGIGSPLHFGNGTRLTVT.

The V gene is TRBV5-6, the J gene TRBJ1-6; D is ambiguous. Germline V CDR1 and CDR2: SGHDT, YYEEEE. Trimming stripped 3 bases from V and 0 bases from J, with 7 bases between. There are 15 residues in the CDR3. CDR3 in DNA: TGTGCCAGCAGCTGGGGTAGCTCCTATAATTCACCCCTCCACTTT. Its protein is CASSWGSSYNSPLHF.

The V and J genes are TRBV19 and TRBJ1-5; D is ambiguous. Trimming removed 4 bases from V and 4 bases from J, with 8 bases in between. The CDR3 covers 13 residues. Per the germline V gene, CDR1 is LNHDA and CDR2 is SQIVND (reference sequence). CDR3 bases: TGTGCCAGTAGTACGCAGCGAAATCAGCCCCAGCATTTT. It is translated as CASSTQRNQPQHF. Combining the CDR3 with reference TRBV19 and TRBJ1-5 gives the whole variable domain DGGITQSPKYLFRKEGQNVTLSCEQNLNHDAMYWYRQDPGQGLRLIYYSQIVNDFQKGDIAEGYSVSREKKESFPLTVTSAQKNPTAFYLCASSTQRNQPQHFGDGTRLSIL.

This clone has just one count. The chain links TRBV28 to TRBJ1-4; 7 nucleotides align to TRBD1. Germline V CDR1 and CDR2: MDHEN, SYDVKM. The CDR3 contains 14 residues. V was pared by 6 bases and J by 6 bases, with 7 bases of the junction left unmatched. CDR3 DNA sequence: TGTGCCAGCAGGCGACAGGGAGCCCATGAAAAACTGTTTTTT. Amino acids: CASRRQGAHEKLFF.

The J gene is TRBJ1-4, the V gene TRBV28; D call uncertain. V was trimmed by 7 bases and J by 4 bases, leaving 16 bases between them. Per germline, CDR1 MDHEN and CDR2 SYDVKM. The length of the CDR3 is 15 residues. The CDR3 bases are TGTGCCAGCACTACCCCGGTGGGTGTTAATGAAAAACTGTTTTTT. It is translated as CASTTPVGVNEKLFF.

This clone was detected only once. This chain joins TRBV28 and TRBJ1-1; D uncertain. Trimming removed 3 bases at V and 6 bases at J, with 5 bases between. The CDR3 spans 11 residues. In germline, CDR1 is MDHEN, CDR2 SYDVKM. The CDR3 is CASSFAAEAFF. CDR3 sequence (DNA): TGTGCCAGCAGTTTCGCGGCTGAAGCTTTCTTT.

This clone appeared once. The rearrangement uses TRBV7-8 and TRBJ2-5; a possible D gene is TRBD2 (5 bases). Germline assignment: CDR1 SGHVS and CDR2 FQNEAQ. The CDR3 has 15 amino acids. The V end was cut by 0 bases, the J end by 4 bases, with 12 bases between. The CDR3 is CASSLAPRSGETQYF. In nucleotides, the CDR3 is TGTGCCAGCAGCTTAGCCCCGAGGAGCGGAGAGACCCAGTACTTC.

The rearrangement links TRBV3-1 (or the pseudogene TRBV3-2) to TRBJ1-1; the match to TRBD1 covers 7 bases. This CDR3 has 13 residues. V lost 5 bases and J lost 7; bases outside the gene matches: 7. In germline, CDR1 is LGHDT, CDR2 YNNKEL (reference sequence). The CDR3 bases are TGTGCCAGCAGCATACGGGGGACAGATGAAGCTTTCTTT. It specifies CASSIRGTDEAFF.

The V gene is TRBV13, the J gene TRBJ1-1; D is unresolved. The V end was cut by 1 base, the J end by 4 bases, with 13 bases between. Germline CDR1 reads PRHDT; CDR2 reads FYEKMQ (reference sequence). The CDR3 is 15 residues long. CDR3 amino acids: CASSLDGGKGTEAFF. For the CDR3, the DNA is TGTGCCAGCAGCTTAGATGGAGGGAAGGGCACTGAAGCTTTCTTT.

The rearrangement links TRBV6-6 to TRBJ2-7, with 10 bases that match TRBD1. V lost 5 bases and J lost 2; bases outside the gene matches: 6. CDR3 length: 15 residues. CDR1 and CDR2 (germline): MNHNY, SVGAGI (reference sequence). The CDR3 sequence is CASSTPGQGPYEQYF. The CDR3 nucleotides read TGTGCCAGCAGTACCCCGGGACAGGGGCCCTACGAGCAGTACTTC.

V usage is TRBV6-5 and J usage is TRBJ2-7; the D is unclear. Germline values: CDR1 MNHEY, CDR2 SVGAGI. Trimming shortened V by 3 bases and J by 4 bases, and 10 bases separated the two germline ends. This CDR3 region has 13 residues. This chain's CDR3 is CASSYRLGYEQYF. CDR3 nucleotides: TGTGCCAGCAGTTATCGGCTGGGATACGAGCAGTACTTC.